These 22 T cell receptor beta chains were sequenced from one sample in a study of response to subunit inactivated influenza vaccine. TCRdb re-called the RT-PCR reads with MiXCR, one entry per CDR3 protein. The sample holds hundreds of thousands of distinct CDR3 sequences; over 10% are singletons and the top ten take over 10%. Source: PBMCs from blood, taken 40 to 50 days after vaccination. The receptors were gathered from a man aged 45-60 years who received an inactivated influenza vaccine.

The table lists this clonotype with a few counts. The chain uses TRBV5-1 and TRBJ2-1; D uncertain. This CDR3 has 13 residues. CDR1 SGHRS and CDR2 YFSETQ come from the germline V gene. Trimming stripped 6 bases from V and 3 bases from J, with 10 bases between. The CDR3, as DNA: TGCGCCAGCACCCGTAGCAGCTACAATGAGCAGTTCTTC. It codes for CASTRSSYNEQFF.

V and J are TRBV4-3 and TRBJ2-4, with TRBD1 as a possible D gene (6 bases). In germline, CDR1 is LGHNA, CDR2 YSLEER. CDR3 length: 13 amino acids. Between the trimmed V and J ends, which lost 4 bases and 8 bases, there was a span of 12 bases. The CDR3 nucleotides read TGCGCCAGCAGCCCTCCAGGGGCGGACATTCAGTACTTC. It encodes CASSPPGADIQYF.

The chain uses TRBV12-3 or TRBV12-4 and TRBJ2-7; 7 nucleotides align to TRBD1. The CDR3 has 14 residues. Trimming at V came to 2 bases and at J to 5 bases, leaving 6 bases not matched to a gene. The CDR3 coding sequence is TGTGCCAGCAGTTTACGACAGGGCAGCGACGAGCAGTACTTC. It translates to CASSLRQGSDEQYF.

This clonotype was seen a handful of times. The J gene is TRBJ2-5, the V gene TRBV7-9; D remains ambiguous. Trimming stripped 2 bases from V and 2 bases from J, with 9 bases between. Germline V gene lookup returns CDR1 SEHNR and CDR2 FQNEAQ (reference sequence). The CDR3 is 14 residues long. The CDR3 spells CASSLRQKQETQYF. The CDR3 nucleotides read TGTGCCAGCAGCTTAAGGCAGAAACAAGAGACCCAGTACTTC.

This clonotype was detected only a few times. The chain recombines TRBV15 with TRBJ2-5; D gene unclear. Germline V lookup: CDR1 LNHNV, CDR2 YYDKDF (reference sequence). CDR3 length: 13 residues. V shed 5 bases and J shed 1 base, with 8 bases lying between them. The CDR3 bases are TGTGCCACCAGCTTTTACCTCCAAGAGACCCAGTACTTC. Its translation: CATSFYLQETQYF.

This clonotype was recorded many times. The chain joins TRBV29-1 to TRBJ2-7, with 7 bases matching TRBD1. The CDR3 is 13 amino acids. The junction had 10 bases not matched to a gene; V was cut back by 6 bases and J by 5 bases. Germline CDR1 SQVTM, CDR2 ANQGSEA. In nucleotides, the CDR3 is TGCAGCGTGACCGGGACAGCCGGGGACGAGCAGTACTTC. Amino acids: CSVTGTAGDEQYF.

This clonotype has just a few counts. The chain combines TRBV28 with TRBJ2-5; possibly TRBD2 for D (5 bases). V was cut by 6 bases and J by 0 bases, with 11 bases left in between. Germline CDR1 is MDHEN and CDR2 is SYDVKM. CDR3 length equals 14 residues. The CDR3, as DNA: TGTGCCAGCAGAGATTTCGGGGACCAAGAGACCCAGTACTTC. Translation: CASRDFGDQETQYF.

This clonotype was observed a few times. CDR3 nucleotide sequence: TGTGCCTCCAAGATCCCCGGGACTACAGGGCTGTCTGGGGCCAACGTCCTGACTTTC. Residues: CASKIPGTTGLSGANVLTF. V gene TRBV11-1 combines with J gene TRBJ2-6, with D tentatively TRBD2 (7 bases). This CDR3 has 19 residues. Per the germline V gene, CDR1 is SGHAT and CDR2 is FQDESV (reference sequence). Trimming stripped 11 bases from V and 1 base from J, with 27 bases between.

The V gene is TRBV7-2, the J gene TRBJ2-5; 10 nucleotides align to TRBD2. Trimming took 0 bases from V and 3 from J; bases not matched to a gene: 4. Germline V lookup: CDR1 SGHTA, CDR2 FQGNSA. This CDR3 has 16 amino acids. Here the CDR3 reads CASSLAHLAGEETQYF. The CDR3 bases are TGTGCCAGCAGCTTAGCGCACCTAGCGGGGGAAGAGACCCAGTACTTC.

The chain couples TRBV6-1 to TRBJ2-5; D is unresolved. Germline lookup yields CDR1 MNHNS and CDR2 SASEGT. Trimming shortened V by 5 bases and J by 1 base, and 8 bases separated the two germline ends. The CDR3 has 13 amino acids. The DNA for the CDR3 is TGTGCCAGCAGTCCGATGGTCCAAGAGACCCAGTACTTC. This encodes CASSPMVQETQYF.

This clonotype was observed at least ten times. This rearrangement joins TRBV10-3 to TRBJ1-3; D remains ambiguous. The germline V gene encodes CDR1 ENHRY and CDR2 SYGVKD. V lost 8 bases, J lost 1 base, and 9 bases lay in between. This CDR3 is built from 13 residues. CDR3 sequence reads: CAIAAASGNTIYF. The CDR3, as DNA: TGTGCCATCGCCGCGGCGTCTGGAAACACCATATATTTT.

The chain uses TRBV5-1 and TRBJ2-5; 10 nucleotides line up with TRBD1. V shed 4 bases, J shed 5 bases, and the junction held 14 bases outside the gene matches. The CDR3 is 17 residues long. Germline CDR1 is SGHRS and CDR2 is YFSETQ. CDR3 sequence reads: CASSLITRDRGYETQYF. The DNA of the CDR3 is TGCGCCAGCAGCCTCATCACGAGGGACAGGGGATACGAGACCCAGTACTTC.

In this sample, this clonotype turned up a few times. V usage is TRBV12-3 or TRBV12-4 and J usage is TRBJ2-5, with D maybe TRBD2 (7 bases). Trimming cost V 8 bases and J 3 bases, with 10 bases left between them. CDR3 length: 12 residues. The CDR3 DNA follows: TGTGCCAGCGGGGAGGGGGAAGAGACCCAGTACTTC. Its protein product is CASGEGEETQYF.

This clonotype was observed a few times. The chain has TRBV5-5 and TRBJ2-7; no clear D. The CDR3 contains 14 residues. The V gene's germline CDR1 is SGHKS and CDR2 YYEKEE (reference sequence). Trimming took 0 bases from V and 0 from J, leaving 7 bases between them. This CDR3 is CASSLDGLSYEQYF. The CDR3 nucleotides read TGTGCCAGCAGCTTGGACGGGCTCTCCTACGAGCAGTACTTC.

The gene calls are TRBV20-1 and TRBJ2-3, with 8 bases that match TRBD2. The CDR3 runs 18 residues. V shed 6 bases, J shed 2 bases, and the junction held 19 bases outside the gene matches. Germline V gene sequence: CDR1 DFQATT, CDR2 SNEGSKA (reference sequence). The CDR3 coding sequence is TGCAGTGCCACACCTCTGAATCAGCGGGGGTTGAACACAGATACGCAGTATTTT. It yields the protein CSATPLNQRGLNTDTQYF.

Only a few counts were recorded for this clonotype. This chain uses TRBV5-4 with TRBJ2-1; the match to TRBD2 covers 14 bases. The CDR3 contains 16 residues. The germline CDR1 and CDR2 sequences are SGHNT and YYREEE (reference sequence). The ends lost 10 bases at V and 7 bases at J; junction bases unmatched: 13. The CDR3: CAAGTSGRSLENEQFF. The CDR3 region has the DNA TGTGCCGCGGGGACTAGCGGGAGAAGTTTGGAAAATGAGCAGTTCTTC.

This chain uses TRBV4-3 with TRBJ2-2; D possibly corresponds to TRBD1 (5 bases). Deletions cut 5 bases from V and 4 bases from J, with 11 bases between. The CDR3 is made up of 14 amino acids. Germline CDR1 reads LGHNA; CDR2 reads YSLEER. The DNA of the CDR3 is TGCGCCAGCAGCTCAGGGTTGGTCACCGGGGAGCTGTTTTTT. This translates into CASSSGLVTGELFF.

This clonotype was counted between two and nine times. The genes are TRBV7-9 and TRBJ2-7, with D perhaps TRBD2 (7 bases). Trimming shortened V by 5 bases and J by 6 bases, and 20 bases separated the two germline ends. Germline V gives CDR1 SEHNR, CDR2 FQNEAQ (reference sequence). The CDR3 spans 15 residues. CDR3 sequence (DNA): TGTGCCAGCAGCCCCCGGGGAGCGGGGACAAGCGAGCAGTACTTC. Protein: CASSPRGAGTSEQYF.

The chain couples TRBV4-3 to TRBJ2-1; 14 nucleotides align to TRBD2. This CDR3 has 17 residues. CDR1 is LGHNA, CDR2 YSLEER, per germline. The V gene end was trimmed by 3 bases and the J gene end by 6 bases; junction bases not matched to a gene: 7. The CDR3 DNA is TGCGCCAGCAGCCAGGGACTAGCGGGAGTCGTCGGCAATGAGCAGTTCTTC. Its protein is CASSQGLAGVVGNEQFF.

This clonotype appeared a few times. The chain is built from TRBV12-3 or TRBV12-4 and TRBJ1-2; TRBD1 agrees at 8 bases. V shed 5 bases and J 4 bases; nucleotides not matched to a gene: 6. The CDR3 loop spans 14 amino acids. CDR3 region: CASSPTGTGYGYTF. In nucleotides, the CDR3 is TGTGCCAGCAGTCCGACCGGGACAGGCTATGGCTACACCTTC.

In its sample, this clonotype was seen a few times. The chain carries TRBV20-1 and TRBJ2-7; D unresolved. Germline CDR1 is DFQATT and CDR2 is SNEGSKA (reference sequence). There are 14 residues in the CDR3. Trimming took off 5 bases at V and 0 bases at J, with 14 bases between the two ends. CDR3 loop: CSAPDSFSSYEQYF. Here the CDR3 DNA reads TGCAGTGCTCCAGACTCTTTTAGCTCCTACGAGCAGTACTTC.

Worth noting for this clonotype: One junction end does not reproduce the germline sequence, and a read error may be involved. This CDR3 reads CTSSLASGGAGTEAFF. CDR3 bases: TGCACCAGCAGCTTGGCCTCAGGGGGCGCGGGCACTGAAGCTTTCTTT. The chain carries TRBV5-1 and TRBJ1-1; TRBD1 agrees at 8 bases. The germline V gene has CDR1 SGHRS and CDR2 YFSETQ. The CDR3 loop spans 16 amino acids. The complete variable domain, with remaining parts taken from reference TRBV5-1 and TRBJ1-1, reads KAGVTQTPRYLIKTRGQQVTLSCSPISGHRSVSWYQQTPGQGLQFLFEYFSETQRNKGNFPGRFSGRQFSNSRSEMNVSTLELGDSALYLCTSSLASGGAGTEAFFGQGTRLTVV.